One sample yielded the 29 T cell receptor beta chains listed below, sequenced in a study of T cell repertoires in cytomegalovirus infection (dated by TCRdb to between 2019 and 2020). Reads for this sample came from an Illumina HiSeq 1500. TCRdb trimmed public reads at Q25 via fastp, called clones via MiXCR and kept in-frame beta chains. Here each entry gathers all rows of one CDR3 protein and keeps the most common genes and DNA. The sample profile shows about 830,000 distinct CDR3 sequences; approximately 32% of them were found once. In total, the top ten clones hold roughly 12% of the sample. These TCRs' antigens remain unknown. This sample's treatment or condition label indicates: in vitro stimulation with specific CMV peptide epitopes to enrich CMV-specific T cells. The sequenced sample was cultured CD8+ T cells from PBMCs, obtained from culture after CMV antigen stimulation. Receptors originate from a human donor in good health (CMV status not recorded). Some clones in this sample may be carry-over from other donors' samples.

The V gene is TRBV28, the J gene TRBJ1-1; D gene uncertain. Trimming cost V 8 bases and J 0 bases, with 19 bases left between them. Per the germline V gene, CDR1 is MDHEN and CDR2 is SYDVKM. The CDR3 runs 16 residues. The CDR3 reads CASQSVALYMNTEAFF. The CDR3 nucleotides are TGTGCCAGCCAGTCCGTCGCTCTTTATATGAACACTGAAGCTTTCTTT.

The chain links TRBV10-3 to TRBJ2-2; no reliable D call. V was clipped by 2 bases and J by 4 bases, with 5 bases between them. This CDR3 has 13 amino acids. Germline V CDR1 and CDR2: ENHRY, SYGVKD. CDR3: CAISEKSTGELFF. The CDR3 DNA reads TGTGCCATCAGTGAGAAGAGCACCGGGGAGCTGTTTTTT.

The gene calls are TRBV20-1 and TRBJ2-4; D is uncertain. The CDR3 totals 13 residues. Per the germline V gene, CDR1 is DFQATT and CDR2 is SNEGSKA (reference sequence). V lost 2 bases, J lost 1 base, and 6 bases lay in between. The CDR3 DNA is TGCAGTGCTAGAAGCCGCGCCAAAAACATTCAGTACTTC. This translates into CSARSRAKNIQYF.

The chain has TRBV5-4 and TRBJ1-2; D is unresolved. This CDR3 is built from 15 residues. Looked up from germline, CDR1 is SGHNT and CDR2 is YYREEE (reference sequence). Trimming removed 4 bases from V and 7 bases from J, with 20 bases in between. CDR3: CASSLDTAGLSGYTF. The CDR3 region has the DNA TGTGCCAGCAGCCTCGACACCGCTGGGCTTAGTGGCTACACCTTC.

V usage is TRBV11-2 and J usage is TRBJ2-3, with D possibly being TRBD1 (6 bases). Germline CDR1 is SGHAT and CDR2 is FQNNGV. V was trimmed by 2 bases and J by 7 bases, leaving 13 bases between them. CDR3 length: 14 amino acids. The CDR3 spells CASSLSQGRHTQYF. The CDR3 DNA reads TGTGCCAGCAGCTTATCCCAGGGGCGGCATACGCAGTATTTT. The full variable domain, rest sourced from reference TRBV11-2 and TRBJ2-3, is EAGVAQSPRYKIIEKRQSVAFWCNPISGHATLYWYQQILGQGPKLLIQFQNNGVVDDSQLPKDRFSAERLKGVDSTLKIQPAKLEDSAVYLCASSLSQGRHTQYFGPGTRLTVL.

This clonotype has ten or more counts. Here the CDR3 reads CASSPPTANYGYTF. The CDR3 region has the DNA TGTGCCAGCAGTCCCCCGACGGCAAACTATGGCTACACCTTC. This chain joins TRBV12-3 or TRBV12-4 and TRBJ1-2; no firm D call. The CDR3 spans 14 residues. The ends were cut back, 5 bases at V and 2 bases at J, with 12 bases in the middle.

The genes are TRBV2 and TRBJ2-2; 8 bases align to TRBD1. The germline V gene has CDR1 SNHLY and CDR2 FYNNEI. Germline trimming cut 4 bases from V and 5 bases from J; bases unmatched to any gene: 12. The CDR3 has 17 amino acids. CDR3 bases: TGTGCCAGCAGTGCCGACCTCAGGGGGCTCAGGACCGGGGAGCTGTTTTTT. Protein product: CASSADLRGLRTGELFF.

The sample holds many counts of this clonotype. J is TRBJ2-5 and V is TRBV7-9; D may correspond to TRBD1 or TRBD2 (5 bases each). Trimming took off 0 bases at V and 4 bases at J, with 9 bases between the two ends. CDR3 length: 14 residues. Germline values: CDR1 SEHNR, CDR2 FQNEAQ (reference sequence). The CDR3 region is CASSLAGDPETQYF. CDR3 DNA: TGTGCCAGCAGCTTAGCAGGGGACCCAGAGACCCAGTACTTC. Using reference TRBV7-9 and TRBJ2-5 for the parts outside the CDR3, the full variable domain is DTGVSQNPRHKITKRGQNVTFRCDPISEHNRLYWYRQTLGQGPEFLTYFQNEAQLEKSRLLSDRFSAERPKGSFSTLEIQRTEQGDSAMYLCASSLAGDPETQYFGPGTRLLVL.

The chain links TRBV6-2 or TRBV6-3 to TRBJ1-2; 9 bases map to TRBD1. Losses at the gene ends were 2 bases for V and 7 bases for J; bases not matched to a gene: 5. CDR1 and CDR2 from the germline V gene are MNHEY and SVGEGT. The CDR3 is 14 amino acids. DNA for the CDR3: TGTGCCAGCAGTTACCGGGACAGGGCCGGTGGCTACACCTTC. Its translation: CASSYRDRAGGYTF.

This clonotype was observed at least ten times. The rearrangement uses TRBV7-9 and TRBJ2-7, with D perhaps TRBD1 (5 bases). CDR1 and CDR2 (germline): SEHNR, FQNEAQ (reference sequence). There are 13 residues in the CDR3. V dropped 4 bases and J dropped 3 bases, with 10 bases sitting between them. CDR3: CASSSTTDYEQYV. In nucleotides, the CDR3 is TGTGCCAGCAGCTCCACGACAGACTACGAGCAGTACGTC.

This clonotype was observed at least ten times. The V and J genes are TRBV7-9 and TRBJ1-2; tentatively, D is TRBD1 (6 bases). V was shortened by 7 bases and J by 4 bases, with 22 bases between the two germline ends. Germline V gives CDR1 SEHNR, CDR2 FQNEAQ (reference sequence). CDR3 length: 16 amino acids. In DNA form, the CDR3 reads TGTGCCAGCACCTCTTTAACCGGGACAAGTGTCTATGGCTACACCTTC. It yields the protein CASTSLTGTSVYGYTF.

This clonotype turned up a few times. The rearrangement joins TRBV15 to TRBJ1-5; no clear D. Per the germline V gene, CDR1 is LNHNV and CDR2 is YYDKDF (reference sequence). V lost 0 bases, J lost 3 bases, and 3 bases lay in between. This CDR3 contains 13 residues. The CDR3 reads CATSRDPNQPQHF. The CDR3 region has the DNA TGTGCCACCAGCAGAGATCCCAATCAGCCCCAGCATTTT. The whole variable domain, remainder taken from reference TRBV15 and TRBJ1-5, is DAMVIQNPRYQVTQFGKPVTLSCSQTLNHNVMYWYQQKSSQAPKLLFHYYDKDFNNEADTPDNFQSRRPNTSFCFLDIRSPGLGDTAMYLCATSRDPNQPQHFGDGTRLSIL.

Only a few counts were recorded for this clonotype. CDR3 in amino acids: CASSTGTGGVEKLFF. The CDR3 DNA follows: TGTGCCAGCAGTACCGGGACAGGGGGCGTTGAAAAACTGTTTTTT. The chain links TRBV6-5 to TRBJ1-4; 12 nucleotides line up with TRBD1. The junction had 5 bases not matched to a gene; V was cut back by 5 bases and J by 7 bases. The CDR3 spans 15 residues. Germline CDR1 and CDR2: MNHEY and SVGAGI.

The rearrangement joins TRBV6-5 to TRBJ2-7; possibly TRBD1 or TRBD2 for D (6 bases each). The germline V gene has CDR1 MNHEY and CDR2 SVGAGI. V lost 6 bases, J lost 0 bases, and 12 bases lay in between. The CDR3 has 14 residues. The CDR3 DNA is TGTGCCAGCAGCCACGGGGGCCTCTCCTACGAGCAGTACTTC. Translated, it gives CASSHGGLSYEQYF.

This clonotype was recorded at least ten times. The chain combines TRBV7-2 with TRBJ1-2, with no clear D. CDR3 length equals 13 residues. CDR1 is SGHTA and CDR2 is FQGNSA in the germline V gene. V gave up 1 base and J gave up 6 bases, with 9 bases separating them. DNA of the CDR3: TGTGCCAGCAGCTTAGATGGGGTACATGGCTACACCTTC. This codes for CASSLDGVHGYTF.

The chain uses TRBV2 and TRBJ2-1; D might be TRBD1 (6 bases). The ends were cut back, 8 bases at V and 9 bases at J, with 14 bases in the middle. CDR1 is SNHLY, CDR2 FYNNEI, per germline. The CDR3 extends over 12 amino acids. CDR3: CASHPQGLEQFF. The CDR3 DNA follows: TGTGCCAGCCATCCCCAGGGGCTTGAGCAGTTCTTC. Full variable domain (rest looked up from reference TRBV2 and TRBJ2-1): EPEVTQTPSHQVTQMGQEVILRCVPISNHLYFYWYRQILGQKVEFLVSFYNNEISEKSEIFDDQFSVERPDGSNFTLKIRSTKLEDSAMYFCASHPQGLEQFFGPGTRLTVL.

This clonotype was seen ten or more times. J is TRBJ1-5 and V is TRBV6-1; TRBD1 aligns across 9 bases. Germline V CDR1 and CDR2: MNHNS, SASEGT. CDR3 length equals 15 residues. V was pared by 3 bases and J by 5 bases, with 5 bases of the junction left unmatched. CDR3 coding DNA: TGTGCCAGCAGTGATGGCGGGACAGGGTATCAGCCCCAGCATTTT. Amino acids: CASSDGGTGYQPQHF.

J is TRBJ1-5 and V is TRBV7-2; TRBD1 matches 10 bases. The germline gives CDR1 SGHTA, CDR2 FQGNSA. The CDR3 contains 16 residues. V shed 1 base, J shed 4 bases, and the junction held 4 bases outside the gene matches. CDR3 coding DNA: TGTGCCAGCAGCTTAGGGGGACAGGGGAGGAATCAGCCCCAGCATTTT. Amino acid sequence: CASSLGGQGRNQPQHF.

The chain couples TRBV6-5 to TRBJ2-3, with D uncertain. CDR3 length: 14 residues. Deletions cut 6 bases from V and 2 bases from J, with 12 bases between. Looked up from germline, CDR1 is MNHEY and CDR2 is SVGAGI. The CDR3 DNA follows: TGTGCCAGCAGGGACGGACCCCACACAGATACGCAGTATTTT. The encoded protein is CASRDGPHTDTQYF.

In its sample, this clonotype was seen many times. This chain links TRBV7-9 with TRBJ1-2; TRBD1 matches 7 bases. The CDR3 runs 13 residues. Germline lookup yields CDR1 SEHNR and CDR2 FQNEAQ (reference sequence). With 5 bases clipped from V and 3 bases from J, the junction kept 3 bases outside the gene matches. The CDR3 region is CASSPGQHYGYTF. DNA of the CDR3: TGTGCCAGCAGCCCGGGACAGCACTATGGCTACACCTTC.

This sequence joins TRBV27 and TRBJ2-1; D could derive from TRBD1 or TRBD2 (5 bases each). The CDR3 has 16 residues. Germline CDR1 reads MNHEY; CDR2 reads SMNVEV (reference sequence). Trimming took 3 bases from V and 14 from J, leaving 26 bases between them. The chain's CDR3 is CASSFDKGAPPRGKFF. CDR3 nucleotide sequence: TGTGCCAGCAGTTTTGATAAAGGGGCCCCCCCCCGGGGAAAGTTCTTC.

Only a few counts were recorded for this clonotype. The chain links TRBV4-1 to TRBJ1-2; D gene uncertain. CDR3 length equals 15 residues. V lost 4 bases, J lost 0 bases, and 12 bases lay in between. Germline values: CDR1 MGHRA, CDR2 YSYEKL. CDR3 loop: CASSPLPGSNYGYTF. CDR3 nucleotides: TGCGCCAGCAGCCCCCTGCCGGGTTCTAACTATGGCTACACCTTC.

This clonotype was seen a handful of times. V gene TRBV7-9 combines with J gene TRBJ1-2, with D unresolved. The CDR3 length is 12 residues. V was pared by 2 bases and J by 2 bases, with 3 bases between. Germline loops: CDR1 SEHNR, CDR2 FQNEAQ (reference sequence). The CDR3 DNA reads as TGTGCCAGCAGCTTACAGAACTATGGCTACACCTTC. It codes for CASSLQNYGYTF.

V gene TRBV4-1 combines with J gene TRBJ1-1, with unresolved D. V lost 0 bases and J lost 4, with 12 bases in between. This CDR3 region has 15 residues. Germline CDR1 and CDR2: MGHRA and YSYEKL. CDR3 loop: CASSQEYLRGTEAFF. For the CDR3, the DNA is TGCGCCAGCAGCCAAGAGTATCTACGGGGCACTGAAGCTTTCTTT.

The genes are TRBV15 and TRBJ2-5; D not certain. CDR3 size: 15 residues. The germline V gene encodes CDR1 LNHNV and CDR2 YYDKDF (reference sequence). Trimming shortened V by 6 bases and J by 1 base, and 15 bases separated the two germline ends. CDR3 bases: TGTGCCACCAGAACCGACCGAAGCTTCCAAGAGACCCAGTACTTC. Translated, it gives CATRTDRSFQETQYF. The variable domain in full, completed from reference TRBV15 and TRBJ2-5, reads DAMVIQNPRYQVTQFGKPVTLSCSQTLNHNVMYWYQQKSSQAPKLLFHYYDKDFNNEADTPDNFQSRRPNTSFCFLDIRSPGLGDTAMYLCATRTDRSFQETQYFGPGTRLLVL.

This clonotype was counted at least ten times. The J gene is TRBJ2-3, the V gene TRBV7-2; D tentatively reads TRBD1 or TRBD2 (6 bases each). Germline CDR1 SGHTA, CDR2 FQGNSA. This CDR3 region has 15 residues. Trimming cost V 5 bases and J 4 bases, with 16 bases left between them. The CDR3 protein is CASSPEGGQSDTQYF. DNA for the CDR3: TGTGCCAGCAGCCCCGAAGGGGGGCAATCAGATACGCAGTATTTT.

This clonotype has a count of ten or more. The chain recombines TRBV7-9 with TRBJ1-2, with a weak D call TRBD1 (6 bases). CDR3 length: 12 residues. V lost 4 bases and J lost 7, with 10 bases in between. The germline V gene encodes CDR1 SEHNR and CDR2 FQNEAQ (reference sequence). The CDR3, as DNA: TGTGCCAGCAGCTCTGGGGGGGCTGGCTACACCTTC. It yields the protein CASSSGGAGYTF.

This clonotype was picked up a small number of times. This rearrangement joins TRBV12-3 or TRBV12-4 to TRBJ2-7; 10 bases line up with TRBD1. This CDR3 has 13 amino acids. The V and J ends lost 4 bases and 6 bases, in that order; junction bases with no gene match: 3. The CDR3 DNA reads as TGTGCCAGCAGTTACGGGACAGGGGCCGAGCAGTACGTC. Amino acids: CASSYGTGAEQYV.

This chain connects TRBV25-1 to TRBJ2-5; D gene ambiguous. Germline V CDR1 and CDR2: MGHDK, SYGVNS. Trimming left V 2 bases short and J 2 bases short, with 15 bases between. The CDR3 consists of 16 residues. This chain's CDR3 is CASSEPAAAKQETQYF. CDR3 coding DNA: TGTGCCAGCAGTGAACCCGCGGCGGCCAAGCAAGAGACCCAGTACTTC.